The table lists the clone carrying this TCR beta chain with a few counts. Antigen: not known. Cells sorted as Tregs were CD4+, CD25+ and CD127-/low. Each CDR3 protein gets one entry after TCRdb re-called the 5' RACE reads with MiXCR. The sample has approximately 50,000 distinct CDR3 sequences; approximately 26% are singletons. This CDR3 region has 15 residues. V shed 6 bases, J shed 2 bases, and the junction held 10 bases outside the gene matches. Germline V lookup: CDR1 DFQATT, CDR2 SNEGSKA (reference sequence). Study-wide findings and caveats: The TCR gene usage of tumor memory CD4+ T cells clustered together with blood and lymph node memory CD4+ cells and with lymph node naive CD4+ cells.

The V gene is TRBV20-1, the J gene TRBJ2-3, with 8 bases aligning to TRBD2. The sequenced sample was tumor-infiltrating Tregs sorted from the breast tumor. The TCR comes from a female donor with breast cancer. The CDR3 is CSAPPGRDATDTQYF. As DNA, the CDR3 is TGCAGTGCCCCCCCCGGGAGGGATGCCACAGATACGCAGTATTTT.